These 26 T cell receptor beta chains were all obtained from the same sample, sequenced in a study of blood T cells in healthy people across ages. Using a J-beta primer mix together with a sample-barcoded 5' primer, a second PCR was run for roughly 6 to 12 cycles. TCRdb re-called the 5' RACE reads with MiXCR, one entry per CDR3 protein. The repertoire holds approximately 880,000 distinct CDR3 sequences, with 45% to 50% as singletons. Sequencing was done on a sample of blood. The source is a man younger than 40 in good health.

V usage is TRBV28 and J usage is TRBJ1-5; D unclear. The V gene lost 3 bases and the J gene lost 11 bases, with 8 bases spanning the gap. This CDR3 has 11 amino acids. From germline, CDR1 is MDHEN and CDR2 SYDVKM. The CDR3 nucleotides are TGTGCCAGCAGTTTCGGACTGACCCAGCATTTT. Amino acids: CASSFGLTQHF. The full variable domain, rest sourced from reference TRBV28 and TRBJ1-5, is DVKVTQSSRYLVKRTGEKVFLECVQDMDHENMFWYRQDPGLGLRLIYFSYDVKMKEKGDIPEGYSVSREKKERFSLILESASTNQTSMYLCASSFGLTQHFGDGTRLSIL.

The chain joins TRBV4-2 to TRBJ2-7, with TRBD2 matching over 9 bases. The CDR3 is made up of 17 amino acids. Trimming cost V 0 bases and J 4 bases; bases outside gene matches: 10. Looked up from germline, CDR1 is LGHNA and CDR2 is YNFKEQ. DNA for the CDR3: TGTGCCAGCAGCCAAGATGTGAGTAGCGGGGGTGTTTACGAGCAGTACTTC. Translated, it gives CASSQDVSSGGVYEQYF.

The chain uses TRBV20-1 and TRBJ2-1; 8 nucleotides match TRBD1. Unmatched junction bases numbered 7, after V lost 7 bases and J lost 8 bases. CDR1 is DFQATT and CDR2 is SNEGSKA in the germline V gene (reference sequence). The CDR3 covers 12 residues. Here the CDR3 reads CSVPGQAHEQFF. CDR3 DNA: TGCAGTGTCCCGGGACAGGCCCATGAGCAGTTCTTC.

This clonotype has only a few counts. CDR3 loop: CASSPLVENIQYF. The CDR3 DNA follows: TGTGCCAGCAGCCCCCTGGTGGAAAACATTCAGTACTTC. This chain uses TRBV7-9 with TRBJ2-4; no reliable D call. Germline-derived CDR1 and CDR2 are SEHNR and FQNEAQ (reference sequence). The CDR3 runs 13 residues. Trimming removed 5 bases from V and 5 bases from J, with 10 bases in between.

V is TRBV6-2 or TRBV6-3 and J is TRBJ2-3; 10 bases match TRBD2. V lost 6 bases to trimming and J lost 4 bases; unmatched junction nucleotides: 7. The germline CDR1 and CDR2 sequences are MNHEY and SVGEGT. The CDR3 runs to 15 residues. The CDR3 region has the DNA TGTGCCAGCAGGACAAGCGGGGGGGCAGCAGATACGCAGTATTTT. This gives the protein CASRTSGGAADTQYF.

The rearrangement joins TRBV12-3 or TRBV12-4 to TRBJ2-3; 8 positions agree with TRBD2. The junction had 9 bases not matched to a gene; V was cut back by 6 bases and J by 4 bases. This CDR3 contains 15 residues. CDR3 DNA: TGTGCCAGCAGAACCGGGACTAGAGGACCAGATACGCAGTATTTT. It yields the protein CASRTGTRGPDTQYF.

This clonotype occurred once. The gene calls are TRBV24-1 and TRBJ2-1; D is perhaps TRBD1 or TRBD2 (5 bases each). Germline V gene sequence: CDR1 KGHDR, CDR2 SFDVKD. Trimming took off 1 base at V and 6 bases at J, with 9 bases between the two ends. The CDR3 has 14 residues. CDR3: CATSDFSGANEQFF. In nucleotides, the CDR3 is TGTGCCACCAGTGATTTTTCCGGGGCCAATGAGCAGTTCTTC.

The CDR3 sequence is CASSLGITGSNQPQHF. The CDR3 nucleotides are TGTGCCAGCAGCTTAGGTATTACAGGGAGCAATCAGCCCCAGCATTTT. This chain uses TRBV7-9 with TRBJ1-5, with D possibly TRBD1 on 6 matching bases. Trimming shortened V by 1 base and J by 1 base, and 11 bases separated the two germline ends. The germline V gene encodes CDR1 SEHNR and CDR2 FQNEAQ (reference sequence). This CDR3 has 16 residues.

This clonotype was seen repeatedly, ten times or more. V gene TRBV7-2 combines with J gene TRBJ2-7, with D possibly being TRBD2 (5 bases). Between the trimmed V and J ends, which lost 1 base and 3 bases, there was a span of 10 bases. CDR1 is SGHTA and CDR2 is FQGNSA in the germline V gene. The CDR3 totals 14 residues. This CDR3 is CASSLVAGNYEQYF. The CDR3 nucleotides read TGTGCCAGCAGCTTAGTTGCGGGTAACTACGAGCAGTACTTC.

The rearrangement uses TRBV9 and TRBJ2-7; TRBD1 matches at 7 bases. Germline V gene sequence: CDR1 SGDLS, CDR2 YYNGEE. The CDR3 consists of 12 residues. The V and J ends lost 4 bases and 8 bases, in that order; junction bases with no gene match: 6. CDR3 loop: CASSLTGDQQYF. The DNA for the CDR3 is TGTGCCAGCAGCTTAACAGGGGACCAGCAGTACTTC.

In its sample, this clonotype was seen a few times. This chain joins TRBV6-2 or TRBV6-3 and TRBJ2-7; 9 bases map to TRBD1. Losses at the gene ends were 4 bases for V and 5 bases for J; bases not matched to a gene: 12. The germline V gene has CDR1 MNHEY and CDR2 SVGEGT. This CDR3 region has 16 residues. CDR3 DNA sequence: TGTGCCAGCAGTTTCAACAAACAGGGGGCCAGCAACGAGCAGTACTTC. It codes for CASSFNKQGASNEQYF.

This clonotype was counted a few times. This chain links TRBV27 with TRBJ2-7, with 13 bases fitting TRBD2. J gave up 0 bases and V 6 bases, and 14 bases lay outside the gene matches. This CDR3 is built from 19 residues. Looked up from germline, CDR1 is MNHEY and CDR2 is SMNVEV (reference sequence). The chain's CDR3 is CASSLKPGLAGSSSYEQYF. CDR3 DNA sequence: TGTGCCAGCAGCCTAAAACCGGGACTAGCGGGGTCAAGCTCCTACGAGCAGTACTTC.

The chain joins TRBV7-9 to TRBJ1-4, with D unclear. The CDR3 is 16 amino acids. Germline CDR1 and CDR2: SEHNR and FQNEAQ (reference sequence). V dropped 5 bases and J dropped 0 bases, with 13 bases sitting between them. In nucleotides, the CDR3 is TGTGCCAGCAGCCCCCGGATTGCATCAACTAATGAAAAACTGTTTTTT. As protein: CASSPRIASTNEKLFF.

The chain uses TRBV27 and TRBJ1-2; D is perhaps TRBD1 (6 bases). V lost 5 bases and J lost 4, with 17 bases in between. From germline, CDR1 is MNHEY and CDR2 SMNVEV (reference sequence). There are 15 residues in the CDR3. The CDR3 coding sequence is TGTGCCAGCAGTCCCTGGACAGCTTCCGCCTATGGCTACACCTTC. This codes for CASSPWTASAYGYTF.

The V and J genes are TRBV11-2 and TRBJ2-1, with 7 bases fitting TRBD2. Per the germline V gene, CDR1 is SGHAT and CDR2 is FQNNGV. V dropped 1 base and J dropped 2; count of bases not matched to a gene: 5. CDR3 size: 16 residues. The CDR3 nucleotides are TGTGCCAGCAGCTTAGGGGGACGGGGGGCCTACAATGAGCAGTTCTTC. Its translation is CASSLGGRGAYNEQFF.

This clonotype is a singleton in its sample. The chain is built from TRBV6-2 or TRBV6-3 and TRBJ1-1; D gene uncertain. V lost 5 bases and J 6 bases, leaving 13 bases between the germline ends. Looked up from germline, CDR1 is MNHEY and CDR2 is SVGEGT. CDR3 length: 13 amino acids. CDR3 in amino acids: CASSPSGKAEAFF. The CDR3 DNA sequence: TGTGCCAGCAGTCCTTCCGGGAAGGCTGAAGCTTTCTTT.

This clonotype came up many times. V usage is TRBV9 and J usage is TRBJ2-1, with 7 positions matching TRBD2. Losses at the gene ends were 4 bases for V and 9 bases for J; bases not matched to a gene: 4. The CDR3 is made up of 12 amino acids. CDR1 and CDR2 from the germline V gene are SGDLS and YYNGEE. This CDR3 reads CASSLGTTEQFF. The CDR3 DNA follows: TGTGCCAGCAGCTTAGGGACTACTGAGCAGTTCTTC.

The V gene is TRBV7-6, the J gene TRBJ2-3; D is possibly TRBD2 (6 bases). The germline V gene encodes CDR1 SGHVS and CDR2 FNYEAQ. V gave up 0 bases and J gave up 6 bases, with 16 bases separating them. The CDR3 is made up of 16 amino acids. The CDR3 sequence is CASSLAGGASGDTQYF. The CDR3 DNA follows: TGTGCCAGCAGCTTAGCGGGGGGAGCTAGTGGTGATACGCAGTATTTT.

The rearrangement uses TRBV6-1 and TRBJ2-3; D is uncertain. This CDR3 contains 13 residues. Germline V gene lookup returns CDR1 MNHNS and CDR2 SASEGT. V lost 3 bases and J lost 0, with 4 bases in between. CDR3 region: CASSEVSTDTQYF. The CDR3, as DNA: TGTGCCAGCAGTGAGGTCAGCACAGATACGCAGTATTTT.

This chain uses TRBV6-2 or TRBV6-3 with TRBJ2-1, with D possibly being TRBD1 (5 bases). This CDR3 region has 14 residues. Between the trimmed V and J ends, which lost 8 bases and 4 bases, there was a span of 15 bases. Per germline, CDR1 MNHEY and CDR2 SVGEGT. CDR3 sequence reads: CASGQTDSYNEQFF. CDR3 in DNA: TGTGCCAGCGGCCAAACTGACAGTTACAATGAGCAGTTCTTC.

DNA of the CDR3: TGTGCCAGCAGCTTAGGCTTGGCTAAGGGCTACGAGCAGTACTTC. Residues: CASSLGLAKGYEQYF. The chain uses TRBV13 and TRBJ2-7; D is undetermined. This CDR3 comprises 15 residues. Trimming pared 0 bases from V and 3 bases from J, leaving 12 bases between. The germline gives CDR1 PRHDT, CDR2 FYEKMQ (reference sequence).

This chain connects TRBV11-2 to TRBJ1-4; D remains unclear. Germline V CDR1 and CDR2: SGHAT, FQNNGV. V shed 1 base and J shed 4 bases, with 10 bases lying between them. CDR3 size: 15 residues. The CDR3 nucleotides are TGTGCCAGCAGCTTAGGGACCGTCTTTAATGAAAAACTGTTTTTT. It encodes CASSLGTVFNEKLFF.

The chain joins TRBV20-1 to TRBJ2-7; D perhaps matches TRBD2 (6 bases). The CDR3 sequence is 14 residues long. Germline loops: CDR1 DFQATT, CDR2 SNEGSKA (reference sequence). The V and J ends lost 3 bases and 3 bases respectively, with 15 bases between them. Here the CDR3 DNA reads TGCAGTGCTAGTGATGGGGGGATGAACTACGAGCAGTACTTC. Its protein is CSASDGGMNYEQYF.

The J gene is TRBJ2-5, the V gene TRBV29-1, with D possibly TRBD1 on 7 matching bases. V shed 7 bases and J shed 4 bases, with 13 bases lying between them. This CDR3 contains 12 residues. Looked up from germline, CDR1 is SQVTM and CDR2 is ANQGSEA. The CDR3 DNA is TGCAGCGCCTCAGGGGGGACAGAGACCCAGTACTTC. This codes for CSASGGTETQYF.

This clonotype was seen only a few times. The chain carries TRBV5-4 and TRBJ2-3; D is possibly TRBD1 (6 bases). This CDR3 has 14 amino acids. Germline-derived CDR1 and CDR2 are SGHNT and YYREEE (reference sequence). With 4 bases removed from V and 4 bases from J, the gap between germline ends came to 13 bases. The CDR3 reads CASSPGQFPDTQYF. The DNA for the CDR3 is TGTGCCAGCAGCCCAGGACAGTTTCCAGATACGCAGTATTTT.

This chain joins TRBV2 and TRBJ1-1; tentative D call: TRBD1 (5 bases). Per the germline V gene, CDR1 is SNHLY and CDR2 is FYNNEI. CDR3 size: 15 residues. Trimming took off 11 bases at V and 3 bases at J, with 22 bases between the two ends. The CDR3 DNA sequence: TGTGCCCCTCGAGAGAGGAGGGGCGCGGACACTGAAGCTTTCTTT. Amino acids: CAPRERRGADTEAFF.